The sample holds many counts of the clone carrying this TCR beta chain. The data belong to a study of T-cell memory formation after mild COVID-19. TCRdb re-analysed the 5' RACE reads in MiXCR, keeping a single row per CDR3 protein. The table lists approximately 240,000 distinct CDR3 sequences, less than 20% of them singletons. This CDR3 comprises 15 residues. V gave up 2 bases and J gave up 3 bases; unmatched junction bases: 2. Germline V CDR1 and CDR2: SNHLY, FYNNEI. This clonotype was sampled from a man between 18 and 35 years old who had mild COVID-19 (a few samples of this study predate the infection). Cell type and time point are not known. Input material: PBMCs or a T cell subset sorted from them (not recorded which). The chain recombines TRBV2 with TRBJ2-2; 8 bases agree with TRBD2. The CDR3 DNA sequence: TGTGCCAGCAGTGAATCGGGGGGGCACACCGGGGAGCTGTTTTTT. This encodes CASSESGGHTGELFF.